Described below is a single T cell receptor beta chain sequence and its context. No antigen is known for it. This entry is derived from a study of blood T cells in healthy people across ages. Donation came from healthy Caucasian individuals in Russia who were aged roughly 6 to 95. PCR was performed a second time for about 7 to 11 cycles using a sample-barcoded 5' primer and a J-beta primer mix. Every sample gave at least 2.5 million paired-end reads containing CDR3. Via MiXCR, TCRdb re-called the 5' RACE reads, giving one row per CDR3 protein. The repertoire holds 1.2 million to 1.5 million distinct CDR3 sequences, with almost 60% as singletons. General study results and limits: Measured against age, TCR beta diversity per million T cells decreased in a roughly linear manner. Unsorted PBMCs ruled out conclusive naive versus antigen-experienced comparison.

CDR1 is SQVTM, CDR2 ANQGSEA, per germline. This CDR3 is built from 11 residues. V dropped 6 bases and J dropped 5 bases, with 8 bases sitting between them. The sequencing input was blood. The receptor's source is a man aged 18 to 30 in good health. The chain has TRBV29-1 and TRBJ2-1; D is unclear. CDR3 nucleotides: TGCAGCGTCACTCTGAACAATGAGCAGTTCTTC. It specifies CSVTLNNEQFF.